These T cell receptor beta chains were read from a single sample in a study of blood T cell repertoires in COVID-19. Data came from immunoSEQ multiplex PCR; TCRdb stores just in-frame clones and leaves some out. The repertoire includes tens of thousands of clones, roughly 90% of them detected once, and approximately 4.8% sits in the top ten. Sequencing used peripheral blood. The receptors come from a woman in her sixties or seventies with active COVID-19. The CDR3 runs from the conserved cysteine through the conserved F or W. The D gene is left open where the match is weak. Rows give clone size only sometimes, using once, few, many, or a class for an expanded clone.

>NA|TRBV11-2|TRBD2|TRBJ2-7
CASSFTSGSNEQYF
TGTGCCAGCAGCTTTACTAGCGGGAGCAACGAGCAGTACTTC
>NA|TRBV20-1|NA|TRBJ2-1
CSARETVEQFF
TGCAGTGCTAGAGAGACAGTCGAGCAGTTCTTC
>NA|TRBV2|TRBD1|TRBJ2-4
CASRGDRGAKNIQYF
TGTGCCAGCAGAGGGGACAGGGGTGCCAAAAACATTCAGTACTTC
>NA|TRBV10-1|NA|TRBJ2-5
CASSESGGQETQYF
TGCGCCAGCAGTGAAAGTGGAGGGCAAGAGACCCAGTACTTC
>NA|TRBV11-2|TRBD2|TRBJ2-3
CASSSLAGDMNTQYF
TGTGCCAGCAGCTCTTTAGCGGGAGACATGAATACGCAGTATTTT
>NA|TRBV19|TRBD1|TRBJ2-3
CASSLQQGPLTDTQYF
TGTGCCAGTAGTCTTCAACAGGGGCCCCTCACAGATACGCAGTATTTT
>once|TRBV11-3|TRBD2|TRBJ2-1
CASSPGRSSYNEQFF
TGTGCCAGCAGCCCCGGGAGGAGCTCCTACAATGAGCAGTTCTTC
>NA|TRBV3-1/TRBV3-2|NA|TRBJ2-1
CASSQASNEQFF
TGTGCCAGCAGCCAAGCCAGCAATGAGCAGTTCTTC
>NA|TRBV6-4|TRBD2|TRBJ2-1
CASSVGRDNEQFF
TGTGCCAGCAGTGTCGGGAGGGATAATGAGCAGTTCTTC
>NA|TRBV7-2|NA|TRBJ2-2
CASSRSGSSTGELFF
TGTGCCAGCAGCCGTTCTGGGAGTAGCACCGGGGAGCTGTTTTTT
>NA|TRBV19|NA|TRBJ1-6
CASSVRHGSSPLHF
TGTGCCAGTAGTGTACGCCACGGTTCCTCACCCCTCCACTTT
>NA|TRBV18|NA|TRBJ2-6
CASSRDSLLASGANVLTF
TGTGCCAGCTCGCGTGACAGCCTACTCGCCTCTGGGGCCAACGTCCTGACTTTC
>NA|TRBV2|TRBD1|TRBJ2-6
CASSKQGAHSGANVLTF
TGTGCCAGCAGTAAGCAGGGGGCCCACTCTGGGGCCAACGTCCTGACTTTC
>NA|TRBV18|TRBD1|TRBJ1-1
CASSEGQENTEAFF
TGTGCCAGCTCAGAAGGACAGGAGAACACTGAAGCTTTCTTT
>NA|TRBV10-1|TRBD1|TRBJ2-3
CASVEDRAGTDTQYF
TGCGCCAGCGTAGAAGACAGGGCCGGCACAGATACGCAGTATTTT
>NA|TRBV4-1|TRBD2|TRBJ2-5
CASSSGTSGNYQETQYF
TGCGCCAGCAGCTCCGGGACTAGCGGTAACTACCAAGAGACCCAGTACTTC
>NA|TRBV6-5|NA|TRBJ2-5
CASSFRREVAGTQYF
TGTGCCAGCAGTTTCCGACGAGAGGTGGCGGGGACCCAGTACTTC
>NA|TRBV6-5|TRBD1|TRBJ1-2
CASRRQGASRGYTF
TGTGCCAGCAGGAGACAGGGGGCGTCTCGCGGCTACACCTTC
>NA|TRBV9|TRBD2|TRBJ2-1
CASSVVAGAAEQFF
TGTGCCAGCAGCGTAGTAGCGGGAGCGGCCGAGCAGTTCTTC
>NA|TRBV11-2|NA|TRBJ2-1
CASGSYNEQFF
TGTGCCAGCGGCAGTTACAATGAGCAGTTCTTC
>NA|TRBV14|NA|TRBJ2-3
CASRRQATDTQYF
TGTGCCAGCCGGAGACAGGCCACAGATACGCAGTATTTT
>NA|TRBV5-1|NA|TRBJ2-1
CASSPLVVSSNEQFF
TGCGCCAGCAGCCCACTAGTTGTTAGCAGCAATGAGCAGTTCTTC
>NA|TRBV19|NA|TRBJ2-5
CASSPIRVGETQYF
TGTGCCAGTAGTCCTATTCGGGTTGGAGAGACCCAGTACTTC
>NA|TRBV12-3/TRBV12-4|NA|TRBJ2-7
CASRLQAYEQYF
TGTGCCAGCAGGTTACAGGCCTACGAGCAGTACTTC
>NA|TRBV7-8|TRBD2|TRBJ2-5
CASSLDTGGPFGETQYF
TGTGCCAGCAGCTTAGATACGGGAGGGCCTTTCGGGGAGACCCAGTACTTC
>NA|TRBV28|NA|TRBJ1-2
CASSFPRGGLSNYGYTF
TGTGCCAGCAGTTTCCCCCGCGGTGGGTTGTCTAACTATGGCTACACCTTC
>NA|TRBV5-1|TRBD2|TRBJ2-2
CASSLGGSDDTGELFF
TGCGCCAGCAGCTTAGGCGGGAGTGATGACACCGGGGAGCTGTTTTTT
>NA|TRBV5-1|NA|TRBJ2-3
CASSLGPGRDTQYF
TGCGCCAGCAGTCTGGGCCCGGGGAGGGATACGCAGTATTTT
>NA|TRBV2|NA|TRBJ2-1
CASSEVKYNEQFF
TGTGCCAGCAGTGAAGTCAAATACAATGAGCAGTTCTTC
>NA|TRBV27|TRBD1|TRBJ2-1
CASRDPGQGSNEQFF
TGTGCCAGCAGAGATCCGGGACAGGGGAGTAATGAGCAGTTCTTC
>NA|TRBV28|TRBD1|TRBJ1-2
CASSLSSGTGVGGYTF
TGTGCCAGCAGTTTATCCTCCGGGACAGGGGTGGGTGGCTACACCTTC
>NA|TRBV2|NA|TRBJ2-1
CASSRDWSAEQFF
TGTGCCAGCAGCCGGGACTGGTCTGCTGAGCAGTTCTTC
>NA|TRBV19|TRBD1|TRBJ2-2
CATKQGAVTGELFF
TGTGCCACGAAACAGGGGGCGGTCACCGGGGAGCTGTTTTTT